A selection of T cell receptor beta chains follows, all from one sample in a study of post-analysis software for immune sequencing data. MiXCR was run by TCRdb on the PCR reads, yielding one entry per CDR3 protein. The data hold roughly 650,000 distinct CDR3 sequences, with approximately 60% observed a single time. The sequenced sample was blood. Every receptor here comes from a girl aged 2-10 years with multiple sclerosis. Each CDR3 is given with its conserved first and last residue. D genes are given only for firm matches. Some rows have no size entry. The others give once, few or many, or a class for an expanded clone.

D	J	V	size	DNA	CDR3
.	TRBJ2-3	TRBV29-1	.	TGCAGCGTTGAAGGAGGGACAAGGGGTAGCACAGATACGCAGTATTTT	CSVEGGTRGSTDTQYF
.	TRBJ1-2	TRBV5-5	once	TGTGCCAGCAGCTCTACCTCAGGGTACTATGGCTACACCTTC	CASSSTSGYYGYTF
.	TRBJ2-1	TRBV7-9	.	TGTGCCAGCATCGTGGGGGCTAGCGGTTACAATGAGCAGTTCTTC	CASIVGASGYNEQFF
TRBD2	TRBJ2-1	TRBV3-1	.	TGTGCCAGCAGCCAAGATGTAGCGGGGGGGACCTACAATGAGCAGTTCTTC	CASSQDVAGGTYNEQFF
TRBD2	TRBJ2-5	TRBV7-6	.	TGTGCCAGCAGCCCAGCGGGGGGTTCTCAAGAGACCCAGTACTTC	CASSPAGGSQETQYF
.	TRBJ2-3	TRBV2	few	TGTGCCAGCAGTAACGACTACCCCCGCACAGATACGCAGTATTTT	CASSNDYPRTDTQYF
.	TRBJ2-1	TRBV29-1	few	TGCAGCGCCCCTCGTGCCGGCGGTGAGCAGTTCTTC	CSAPRAGGEQFF
.	TRBJ1-1	TRBV13	.	TGTGCCGGCAGCCAAGAACAGGGAGCTTTCTTT	CAGSQEQGAFF
TRBD1	TRBJ2-1	TRBV30	.	TGTGCCTGGAGTGCCCTTGGACAGGGGGTACGGAATGAGCAGTTCTTC	CAWSALGQGVRNEQFF
.	TRBJ1-5	TRBV15	.	TGTGCCACAGACCGGGACACTCATCAGCCCCAGCATTTT	CATDRDTHQPQHF
.	TRBJ2-2	TRBV5-1	.	TGCGCCAGCAGCAGAGTCAACACCGGGGAGCTGTTTTTT	CASSRVNTGELFF
.	TRBJ2-3	TRBV5-1	few	TGCGCCAGCAGCGCCCGGGACACAGATACGCAGTATTTT	CASSARDTDTQYF
.	TRBJ2-1	TRBV7-9	.	TGTGCCAGCAGCGCCAGCACGGGGCAGCAGTTCTTC	CASSASTGQQFF
TRBD1	TRBJ2-3	TRBV6-4	.	TGTGCCAGCAGTGACTCGACAGGGGGCGCAGATACGCAGTATTTT	CASSDSTGGADTQYF
TRBD1	TRBJ1-2	TRBV15	.	TGTGCCACCAGCACTAGAAGGGGGCATCTTGGCTACACCTTC	CATSTRRGHLGYTF
.	TRBJ2-1	TRBV29-1	.	TGCAGCTTAATCCGGGACGGGTACAATGAGCAGTTCTTC	CSLIRDGYNEQFF
TRBD2	TRBJ2-1	TRBV30	.	TGTGCCTGGACCCTCGGGGGGGCGCGGCATAATGAGCAGTTCTTC	CAWTLGGARHNEQFF
TRBD1	TRBJ2-5	TRBV28	few	TGTGCCAGCAGCAGGGCGGACAGGGGGGGGCAGTACTTC	CASSRADRGGQYF
TRBD1	TRBJ2-1	TRBV12-3/TRBV12-4	.	TGTGCCAGCAGTGATCCCCAGGACAGGGGGCTCGATGAGCAGTTCTTC	CASSDPQDRGLDEQFF
TRBD1	TRBJ2-3	TRBV20-1	.	TGCAGTGCTGGCGACAGGGTACTCACAGATACGCAGTATTTT	CSAGDRVLTDTQYF
.	TRBJ2-7	TRBV29-1	.	TGCAGCGTGGGGGGACGGATGACCTACGAGCAGTACTTC	CSVGGRMTYEQYF
.	TRBJ2-3	TRBV20-1	.	TGCAGTGCTAGATCGGGAGTAAAGCAGTATTTT	CSARSGVKQYF
TRBD2	TRBJ2-3	TRBV20-1	.	TGCAGTGCTAGTCCTAGCGGGAAGACCACAGATACGCAGTATTTT	CSASPSGKTTDTQYF
.	TRBJ2-5	TRBV6-6	.	TGTGCCAGCAGTACAGGGTACCAAGAGACCCAGTACTTC	CASSTGYQETQYF
.	TRBJ1-2	TRBV19	.	TGTGCCAGTAGTTGGGCCTCTGGGGGCTACACCTTC	CASSWASGGYTF
TRBD1	TRBJ2-1	TRBV15	.	TGTGCCACCAGCCCCGGGACAGGGGTCTTGATGGAGCAGTTCTTC	CATSPGTGVLMEQFF
TRBD2	TRBJ2-7	TRBV29-1	.	TGCAGCGTTGCGGAGCGGGAGTTCCCCTCCTACGAGCAGTACTTC	CSVAEREFPSYEQYF
TRBD2	TRBJ2-1	TRBV4-2	.	TGTGCCAGCAGCCGGCTTCCGGGACTAGCGGACTACAATGAGCAGTTCTTC	CASSRLPGLADYNEQFF
.	TRBJ2-5	TRBV10-3	few	TGTGCCATCAGTGAGGTACCTGGAGAGACCCAGTACTTC	CAISEVPGETQYF
TRBD2	TRBJ2-7	TRBV6-5	once	TGTGCCAGCAGTTACACCGGGGGGAAGAACCACGAGCAGTACTTC	CASSYTGGKNHEQYF
TRBD2	TRBJ2-1	TRBV5-1	.	TGCGCCAGCAGCAGAGTTCCAATTAGCGGGCTCTACAATGAGCAGTTCTTC	CASSRVPISGLYNEQFF
.	TRBJ2-1	TRBV20-1	.	TGCAGTGCTAGAGATCAGTTAGCAGGGACCTACAATGAGCAGTTCTTC	CSARDQLAGTYNEQFF
TRBD1	TRBJ2-1	TRBV7-8	.	TGTGCCAGCAGCTTAGAGGGCAGGGGGCGCAGTGAGCAGTTCTTC	CASSLEGRGRSEQFF